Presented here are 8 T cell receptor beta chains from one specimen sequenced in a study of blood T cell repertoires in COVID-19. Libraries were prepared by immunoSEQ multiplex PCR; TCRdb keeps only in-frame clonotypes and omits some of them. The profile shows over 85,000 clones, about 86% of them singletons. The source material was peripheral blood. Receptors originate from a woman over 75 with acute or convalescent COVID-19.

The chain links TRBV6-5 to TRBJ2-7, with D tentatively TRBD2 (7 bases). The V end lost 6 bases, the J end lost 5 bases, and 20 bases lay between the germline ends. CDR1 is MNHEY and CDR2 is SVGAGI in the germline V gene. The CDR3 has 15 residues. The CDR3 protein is CASRRGTKNLNEQYF. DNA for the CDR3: TGTGCCAGCAGGCGGGGGACAAAGAATTTAAACGAGCAGTACTTC.

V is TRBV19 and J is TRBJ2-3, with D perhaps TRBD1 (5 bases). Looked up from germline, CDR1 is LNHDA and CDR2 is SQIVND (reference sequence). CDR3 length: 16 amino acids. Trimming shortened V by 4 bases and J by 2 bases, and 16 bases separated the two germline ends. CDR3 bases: TGTGCCAGTAGTAGATGGGGCCAACAATCCACAGATACGCAGTATTTT. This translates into CASSRWGQQSTDTQYF.

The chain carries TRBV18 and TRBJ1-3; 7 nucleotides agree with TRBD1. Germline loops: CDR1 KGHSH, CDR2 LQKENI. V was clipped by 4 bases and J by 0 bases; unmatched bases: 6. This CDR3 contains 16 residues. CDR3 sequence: CASSRDRSLSGNTIYF. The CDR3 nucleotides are TGTGCCAGCTCACGGGACAGATCCCTCTCTGGAAACACCATATATTTT.

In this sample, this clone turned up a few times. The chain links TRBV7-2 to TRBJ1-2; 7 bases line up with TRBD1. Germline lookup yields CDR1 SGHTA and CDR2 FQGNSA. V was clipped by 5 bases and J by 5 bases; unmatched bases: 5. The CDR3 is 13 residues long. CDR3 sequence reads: CASSRQGGYGYTF. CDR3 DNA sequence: TGTGCCAGCAGCCGACAGGGAGGATATGGCTACACCTTC.

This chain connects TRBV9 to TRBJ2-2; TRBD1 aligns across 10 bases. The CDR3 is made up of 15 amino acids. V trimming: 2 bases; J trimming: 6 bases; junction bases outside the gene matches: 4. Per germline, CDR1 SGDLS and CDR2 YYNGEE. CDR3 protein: CASSVTGQGAGELFF. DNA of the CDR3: TGTGCCAGCAGCGTGACTGGACAGGGGGCCGGGGAGCTGTTTTTT.

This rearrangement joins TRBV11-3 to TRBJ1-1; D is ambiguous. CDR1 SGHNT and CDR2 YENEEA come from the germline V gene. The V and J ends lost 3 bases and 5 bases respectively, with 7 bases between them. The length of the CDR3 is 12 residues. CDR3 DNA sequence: TGTGCCAGCAGCTTTCGAGGGACTGAAGCTTTCTTT. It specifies CASSFRGTEAFF.

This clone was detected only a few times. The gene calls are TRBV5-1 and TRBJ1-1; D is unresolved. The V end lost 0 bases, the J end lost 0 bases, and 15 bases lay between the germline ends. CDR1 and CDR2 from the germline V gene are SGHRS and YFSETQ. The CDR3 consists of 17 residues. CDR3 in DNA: TGCGCCAGCAGCTTGGTTCCCTTGGCCGTCTTGAACACTGAAGCTTTCTTT. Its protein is CASSLVPLAVLNTEAFF.

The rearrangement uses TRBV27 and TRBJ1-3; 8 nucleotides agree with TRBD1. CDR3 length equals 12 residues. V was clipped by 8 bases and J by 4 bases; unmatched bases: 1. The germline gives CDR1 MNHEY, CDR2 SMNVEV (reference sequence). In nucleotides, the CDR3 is TGTGCCAGCCGGGACAGGGGAAACACCATATATTTT. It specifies CASRDRGNTIYF.